This TCR beta chain stems from a study of PD-1 blockade in classical Hodgkin lymphoma. Overall study results and limits: A significant rise in TCR diversity by C4D1 was seen for CD4+ but not CD8+ cells. Baseline TCR diversity was reportedly lower in newly diagnosed patients than in healthy donors. It was reported as lower still in relapsed/refractory patients.

As concerns this clone: The antigen is undetermined.

The repertoire was sequenced with immunoSEQ multiplex PCR; TCRdb's copy has only in-frame clones and lacks some. The sample lists about 89,000 clones; less than 95% were seen once. The time point is: cycle 4 day 1 (C4D1), after 5 to 7 weeks of nivolumab. The patients all showed relapse after autologous stem cell transplantation, while their brentuximab vedotin exposure varied. The CDR3 is made up of 14 amino acids. With V trimmed by 1 base and J by 8 bases, 6 bases remained unmatched. In germline, CDR1 is MNHEY, CDR2 SVGAGI. The sample consisted of peripheral blood mononuclear cells (PBMCs), taken before the fourth cycle of nivolumab. This TCR was sampled from a human donor with classical Hodgkin lymphoma. This chain joins TRBV6-5 and TRBJ1-1; 8 bases align to TRBD1. For the CDR3, the DNA is TGTGCCAGCAGTTACTTGGGCAGGGGGCGCGAAGCTTTCTTT. As protein: CASSYLGRGREAFF.